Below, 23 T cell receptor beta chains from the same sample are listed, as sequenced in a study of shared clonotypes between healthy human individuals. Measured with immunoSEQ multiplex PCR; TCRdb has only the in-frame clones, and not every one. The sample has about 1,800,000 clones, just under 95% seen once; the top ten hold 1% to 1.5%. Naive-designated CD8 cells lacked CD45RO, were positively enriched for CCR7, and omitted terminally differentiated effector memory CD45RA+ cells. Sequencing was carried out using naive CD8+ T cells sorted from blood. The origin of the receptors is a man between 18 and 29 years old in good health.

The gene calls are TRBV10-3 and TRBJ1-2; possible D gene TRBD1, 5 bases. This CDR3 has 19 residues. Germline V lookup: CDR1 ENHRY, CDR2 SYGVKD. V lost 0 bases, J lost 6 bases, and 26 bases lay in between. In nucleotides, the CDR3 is TGTGCCATCAGTGAGTCAGGGCCAGGGATCGAGGGCCTCCCCCATGGCTACACCTTC. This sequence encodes CAISESGPGIEGLPHGYTF.

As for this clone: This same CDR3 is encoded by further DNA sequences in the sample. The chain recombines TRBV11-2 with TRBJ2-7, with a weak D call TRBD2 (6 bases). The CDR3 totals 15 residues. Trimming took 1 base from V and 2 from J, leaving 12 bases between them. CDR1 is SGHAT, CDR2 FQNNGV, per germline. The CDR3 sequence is CASSLGAGQTYEQYF. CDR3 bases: TGTGCCAGCAGCTTAGGGGCGGGGCAGACCTACGAGCAGTACTTC.

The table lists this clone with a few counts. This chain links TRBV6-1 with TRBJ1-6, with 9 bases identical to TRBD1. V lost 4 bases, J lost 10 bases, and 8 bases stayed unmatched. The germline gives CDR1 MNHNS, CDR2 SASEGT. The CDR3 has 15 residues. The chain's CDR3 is CASSAPGQGYSPLHF. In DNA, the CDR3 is TGTGCCAGCAGTGCACCGGGACAGGGTTACTCACCCCTCCACTTT.

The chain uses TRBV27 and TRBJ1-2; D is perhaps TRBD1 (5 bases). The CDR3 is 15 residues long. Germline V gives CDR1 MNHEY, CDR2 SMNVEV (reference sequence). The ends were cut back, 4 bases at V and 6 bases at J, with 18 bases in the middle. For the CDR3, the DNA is TGTGCCAGCAGTTCTCTCCCGGGGCCTGAGAATGGCTACACCTTC. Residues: CASSSLPGPENGYTF.

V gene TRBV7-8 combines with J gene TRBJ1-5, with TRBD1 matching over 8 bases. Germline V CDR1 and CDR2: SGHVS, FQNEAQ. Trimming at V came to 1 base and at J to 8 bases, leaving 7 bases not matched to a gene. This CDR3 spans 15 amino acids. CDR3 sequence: CASSLGRGLREPQHF. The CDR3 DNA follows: TGTGCCAGCAGCTTAGGCAGGGGGCTAAGGGAGCCCCAGCATTTT.

The CDR3 nucleotides are TGTGCCAGCAGCCCCGTTCCGGGGTACTATGGCTACACCTTC. Amino acids: CASSPVPGYYGYTF. This chain links TRBV14 with TRBJ1-2; D ambiguous. Germline-derived CDR1 and CDR2 are SGHDN and FVKESK. This CDR3 is 14 amino acids long. V was shortened by 4 bases and J by 3 bases, with 12 bases between the two germline ends.

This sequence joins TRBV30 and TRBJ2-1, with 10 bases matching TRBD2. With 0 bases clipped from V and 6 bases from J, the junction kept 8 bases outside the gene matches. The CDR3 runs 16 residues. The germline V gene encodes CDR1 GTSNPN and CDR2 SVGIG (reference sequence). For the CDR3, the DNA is TGTGCCTGGAGTGTGTCGAGCGGGAGGGGTGGCAATGAGCAGTTCTTC. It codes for CAWSVSSGRGGNEQFF.

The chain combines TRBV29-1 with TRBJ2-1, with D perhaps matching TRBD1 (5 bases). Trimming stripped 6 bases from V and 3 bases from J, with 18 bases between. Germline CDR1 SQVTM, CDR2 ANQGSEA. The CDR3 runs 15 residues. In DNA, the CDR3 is TGCAGCGTCTATGACAGAATCCTAAACTACAATGAGCAGTTCTTC. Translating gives CSVYDRILNYNEQFF.

CDR3 DNA: TGTGCCAGCAGTTCTACCCTCGATGAGCAGTTCTTC. Residues: CASSSTLDEQFF. V gene TRBV27 combines with J gene TRBJ2-1, with unresolved D. Germline V gene sequence: CDR1 MNHEY, CDR2 SMNVEV (reference sequence). This CDR3 region has 12 residues. V lost 4 bases and J lost 8, with 9 bases in between.

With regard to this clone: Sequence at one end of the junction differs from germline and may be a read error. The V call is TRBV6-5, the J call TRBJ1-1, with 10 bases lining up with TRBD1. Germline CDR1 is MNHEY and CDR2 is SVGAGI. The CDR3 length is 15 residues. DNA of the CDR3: TGTGTCAGCACCCCGACAGGGGGCAGCGGCACTGAAGCTTTCTTT. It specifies CVSTPTGGSGTEAFF.

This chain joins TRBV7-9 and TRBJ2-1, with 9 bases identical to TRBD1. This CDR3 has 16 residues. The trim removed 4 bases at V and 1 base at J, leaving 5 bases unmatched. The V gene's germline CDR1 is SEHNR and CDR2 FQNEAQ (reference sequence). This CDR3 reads CASSSTGGPSYNEQFF. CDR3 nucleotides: TGTGCCAGCAGCTCAACAGGGGGCCCTTCCTACAATGAGCAGTTCTTC.

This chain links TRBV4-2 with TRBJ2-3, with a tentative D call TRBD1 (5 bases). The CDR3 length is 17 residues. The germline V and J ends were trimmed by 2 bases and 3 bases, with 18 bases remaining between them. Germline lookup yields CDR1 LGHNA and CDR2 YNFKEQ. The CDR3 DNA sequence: TGTGCCAGCAGCCAAAGAATGGGTGTAGGGGAAACAGATACGCAGTATTTT. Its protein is CASSQRMGVGETDTQYF.

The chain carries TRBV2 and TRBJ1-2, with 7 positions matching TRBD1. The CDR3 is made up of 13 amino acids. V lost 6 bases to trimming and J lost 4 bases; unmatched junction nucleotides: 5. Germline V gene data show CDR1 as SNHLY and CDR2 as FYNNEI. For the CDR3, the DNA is TGTGCCAGCAGCCCCGGGACAGTCTATGGCTACACCTTC. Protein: CASSPGTVYGYTF. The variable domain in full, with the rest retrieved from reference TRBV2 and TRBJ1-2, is EPEVTQTPSHQVTQMGQEVILRCVPISNHLYFYWYRQILGQKVEFLVSFYNNEISEKSEIFDDQFSVERPDGSNFTLKIRSTKLEDSAMYFCASSPGTVYGYTFGSGTRLTVV.

The CDR3 sequence: CASSTSGGFNEQFF. For the CDR3, the DNA is TGTGCCAGTAGTACGTCAGGGGGATTCAATGAGCAGTTCTTC. The chain couples TRBV19 to TRBJ2-1, with 7 bases aligning to TRBD1. Per the germline V gene, CDR1 is LNHDA and CDR2 is SQIVND (reference sequence). V lost 4 bases and J lost 6; bases outside the gene matches: 6. The CDR3 runs to 14 residues.

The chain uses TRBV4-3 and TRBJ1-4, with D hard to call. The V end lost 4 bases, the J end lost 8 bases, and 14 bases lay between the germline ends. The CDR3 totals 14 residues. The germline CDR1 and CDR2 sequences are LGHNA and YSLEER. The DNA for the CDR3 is TGCGCCAGCAGCCTCGGCCCCGGGGAAGAAAAACTGTTTTTT. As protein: CASSLGPGEEKLFF.

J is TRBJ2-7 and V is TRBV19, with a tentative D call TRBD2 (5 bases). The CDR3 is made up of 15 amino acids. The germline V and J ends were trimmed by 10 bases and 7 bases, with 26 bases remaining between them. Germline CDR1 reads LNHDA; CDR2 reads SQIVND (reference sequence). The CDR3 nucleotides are TGTGCCACCTCTTTCGGGGTAGCGTCACGTCGGGAGCAGTACTTC. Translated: CATSFGVASRREQYF.

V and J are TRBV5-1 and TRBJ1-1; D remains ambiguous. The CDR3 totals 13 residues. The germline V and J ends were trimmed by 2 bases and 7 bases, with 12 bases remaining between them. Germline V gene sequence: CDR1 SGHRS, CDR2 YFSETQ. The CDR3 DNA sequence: TGCGCCAGCAGCTTTTGGGCTGGCGGTGAAGCTTTCTTT. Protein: CASSFWAGGEAFF.

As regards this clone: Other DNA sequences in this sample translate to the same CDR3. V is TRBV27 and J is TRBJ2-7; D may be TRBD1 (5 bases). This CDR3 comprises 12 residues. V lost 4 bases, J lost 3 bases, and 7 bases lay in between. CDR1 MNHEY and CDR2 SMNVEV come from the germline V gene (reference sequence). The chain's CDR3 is CASSSQGYEQYF. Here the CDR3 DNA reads TGTGCCAGCAGTTCCCAGGGCTACGAGCAGTACTTC.

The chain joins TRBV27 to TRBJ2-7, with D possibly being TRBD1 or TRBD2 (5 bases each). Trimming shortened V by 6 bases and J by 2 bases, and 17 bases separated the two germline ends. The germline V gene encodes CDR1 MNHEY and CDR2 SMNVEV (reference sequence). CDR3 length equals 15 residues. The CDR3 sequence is CASRLTGGGPYEQYF. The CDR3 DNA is TGTGCCAGCAGATTGACTGGGGGTGGTCCCTACGAGCAGTACTTC.

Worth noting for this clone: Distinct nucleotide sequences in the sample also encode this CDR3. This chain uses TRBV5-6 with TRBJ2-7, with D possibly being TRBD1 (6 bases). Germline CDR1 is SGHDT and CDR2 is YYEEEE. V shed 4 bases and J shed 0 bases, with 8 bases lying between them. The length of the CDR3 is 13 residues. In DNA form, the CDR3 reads TGTGCCAGCAGCGCGACAGGCTCCTACGAGCAGTACTTC. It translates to CASSATGSYEQYF.

CDR3 residues: CASGLTWGQGAVETQYF. CDR3 nucleotide sequence: TGTGCTAGTGGTTTAACCTGGGGGCAGGGGGCTGTGGAGACCCAGTACTTC. V is TRBV12-5 and J is TRBJ2-5, with 8 positions matching TRBD1. Losses at the gene ends were 3 bases for V and 5 bases for J; bases not matched to a gene: 14. Germline assignment: CDR1 LGHNT and CDR2 FRNRAP. This CDR3 region has 17 residues.

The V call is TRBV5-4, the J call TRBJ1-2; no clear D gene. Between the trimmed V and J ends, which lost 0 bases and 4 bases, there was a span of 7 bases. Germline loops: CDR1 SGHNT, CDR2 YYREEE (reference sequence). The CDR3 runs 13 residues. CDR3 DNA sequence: TGTGCCAGCAGCTTGGGGGCCACCTATGGCTACACCTTC. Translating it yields CASSLGATYGYTF.

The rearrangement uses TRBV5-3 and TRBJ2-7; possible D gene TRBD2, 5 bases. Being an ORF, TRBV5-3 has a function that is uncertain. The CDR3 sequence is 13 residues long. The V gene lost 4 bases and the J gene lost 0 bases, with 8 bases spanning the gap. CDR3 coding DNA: TGTGCCAGAAGCCCCGGGGTCTCCTACGAGCAGTACTTC. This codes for CARSPGVSYEQYF.